Below are 23 T cell receptor beta chains sequenced from a single sample in a study of Tregs in tolerant kidney transplant recipients. The nonmyeloablative bone marrow transplants came from related graft donors, with transient mixed chimerism. The protocol was immunoSEQ multiplex PCR, while the TCRdb copy is restricted to in-frame clones and leaves out a portion. The sample holds approximately 90,000 clones, over 85% seen once. The sample was CD4+ T cells from blood (PBMCs), taken 12 months after the transplant. These receptors all come from a human patient who received a combined kidney and bone marrow transplant. Part of the T cells may come from the graft donor.

The V call is TRBV6-1, the J call TRBJ2-3; 10 bases match TRBD1. Germline-derived CDR1 and CDR2 are MNHNS and SASEGT. V dropped 4 bases and J dropped 3; count of bases not matched to a gene: 7. There are 16 residues in the CDR3. DNA for the CDR3: TGTGCCAGCAGTGTGGGGACAGGGGTTGGTACAGATACGCAGTATTTT. It translates to CASSVGTGVGTDTQYF.

The chain links TRBV25-1 to TRBJ2-7, with TRBD2 matching over 7 bases. The germline gives CDR1 MGHDK, CDR2 SYGVNS. Germline trimming cut 8 bases from V and 2 bases from J; bases unmatched to any gene: 9. CDR3 size: 14 residues. CDR3 bases: TGTGCCAGCGAAAGGCATGGACTAGCCTACGAGCAGTACTTC. Its protein product is CASERHGLAYEQYF.

This clone showed up just a few times. V and J are TRBV10-3 and TRBJ2-2; TRBD2 aligns across 10 bases. The CDR3 loop spans 17 amino acids. The junction had 11 bases not matched to a gene; V was cut back by 9 bases and J by 1 base. From germline, CDR1 is ENHRY and CDR2 SYGVKD. CDR3 region: CAITGTSATKNTGELFF. The CDR3 coding sequence is TGTGCCATTACCGGGACTAGCGCTACAAAGAACACCGGGGAGCTGTTTTTT.

The V call is TRBV12-5, the J call TRBJ2-2; the match to TRBD2 covers 13 bases. Germline CDR1 reads LGHNT; CDR2 reads FRNRAP. The CDR3 is 17 amino acids. The J segment lost 4 bases and the V segment lost 3 bases, leaving 5 bases of the junction unmatched. The CDR3 DNA reads as TGTGCTAGTGGTTTCGAAACTAGCGGGAGGGTCACCGGGGAGCTGTTTTTT. Protein sequence: CASGFETSGRVTGELFF. Full variable domain (rest looked up from reference TRBV12-5 and TRBJ2-2): DARVTQTPRHKVTEMGQEVTMRCQPILGHNTVFWYRQTMMQGLELLAYFRNRAPLDDSGMPKDRFSAEMPDATLATLKIQPSEPRDSAVYFCASGFETSGRVTGELFFGEGSRLTVL.

This chain uses TRBV30 with TRBJ1-4, with D possibly matching TRBD1 (6 bases). The CDR3 is made up of 15 amino acids. V was shortened by 3 bases and J by 7 bases, with 18 bases between the two germline ends. Germline V gene sequence: CDR1 GTSNPN, CDR2 SVGIG (reference sequence). For the CDR3, the DNA is TGTGCCTGGAGGCGGGGGGGTCCCAGGGGTGAAAAACTGTTTTTT. Encoded protein: CAWRRGGPRGEKLFF.

J is TRBJ1-5 and V is TRBV19; D perhaps matches TRBD1 (5 bases). V lost 3 bases and J 0 bases, leaving 12 bases between the germline ends. Per the germline V gene, CDR1 is LNHDA and CDR2 is SQIVND (reference sequence). The CDR3 runs to 16 residues. The CDR3 DNA is TGTGCCAGTAGTATTACTGGGACTTATAGCAATCAGCCCCAGCATTTT. Translation gives CASSITGTYSNQPQHF. The complete variable domain, with remaining parts taken from reference TRBV19 and TRBJ1-5, reads DGGITQSPKYLFRKEGQNVTLSCEQNLNHDAMYWYRQDPGQGLRLIYYSQIVNDFQKGDIAEGYSVSREKKESFPLTVTSAQKNPTAFYLCASSITGTYSNQPQHFGDGTRLSIL.

The chain couples TRBV19 to TRBJ1-2, with D possibly TRBD1 on 5 matching bases. V was clipped by 8 bases and J by 0 bases, with 19 bases between them. The germline V gene has CDR1 LNHDA and CDR2 SQIVND (reference sequence). This CDR3 has 16 amino acids. The CDR3: CASSLLRGPTNYGYTF. The CDR3 DNA reads as TGTGCCAGTTCACTTCTAAGGGGCCCTACTAACTATGGCTACACCTTC. The variable domain in full, with the rest retrieved from reference TRBV19 and TRBJ1-2, is DGGITQSPKYLFRKEGQNVTLSCEQNLNHDAMYWYRQDPGQGLRLIYYSQIVNDFQKGDIAEGYSVSREKKESFPLTVTSAQKNPTAFYLCASSLLRGPTNYGYTFGSGTRLTVV.

This chain joins TRBV19 and TRBJ2-7; 7 bases agree with TRBD1. V shed 4 bases and J 5 bases; nucleotides not matched to a gene: 8. Germline V gene lookup returns CDR1 LNHDA and CDR2 SQIVND (reference sequence). The CDR3 spans 14 residues. CDR3 coding DNA: TGTGCCAGTAGTACATACCGGGACAGTAACGAGCAGTACTTC. Its translation: CASSTYRDSNEQYF.

The V gene is TRBV7-9, the J gene TRBJ1-2, with D unclear. In germline, CDR1 is SEHNR, CDR2 FQNEAQ (reference sequence). V lost 9 bases to trimming and J lost 0 bases, with 14 bases between them. The CDR3 covers 14 residues. CDR3 bases: TGTGCCAGTCCCGGGCCGGAGGCTAACTATGGCTACACCTTC. The encoded protein is CASPGPEANYGYTF.

V is TRBV11-2 and J is TRBJ1-3, with no clear D. The CDR3 sequence is 14 residues long. Germline-derived CDR1 and CDR2 are SGHAT and FQNNGV. V dropped 0 bases and J dropped 1 base, with 4 bases sitting between them. CDR3 amino acids: CASSLDRSGNTIYF. CDR3 bases: TGTGCCAGCAGCTTAGACAGATCTGGAAACACCATATATTTT.

CDR3 amino acids: CASSLGTTGGNTIYF. The CDR3 DNA follows: TGTGCCAGCAGCTTAGGGACAACAGGTGGAAACACCATATATTTT. The genes are TRBV5-7 and TRBJ1-3, with D possibly matching TRBD1 (6 bases). TRBV5-7 is identified as an open reading frame with a role that is uncertain. This CDR3 region has 15 residues. V was cut by 2 bases and J by 3 bases, with 12 bases left in between.

The genes are TRBV19 and TRBJ1-4, with TRBD1 matching 8 bases. V lost 5 bases and J lost 8; bases outside the gene matches: 7. The germline gives CDR1 LNHDA, CDR2 SQIVND (reference sequence). This CDR3 region has 14 residues. CDR3 region: CASSGRTGPEKLFF. The CDR3, as DNA: TGTGCCAGTAGTGGTAGGACAGGGCCCGAAAAACTGTTTTTT. The complete variable domain, with remaining parts taken from reference TRBV19 and TRBJ1-4, reads DGGITQSPKYLFRKEGQNVTLSCEQNLNHDAMYWYRQDPGQGLRLIYYSQIVNDFQKGDIAEGYSVSREKKESFPLTVTSAQKNPTAFYLCASSGRTGPEKLFFGSGTQLSVL.

The V and J genes are TRBV4-1 and TRBJ2-7; D gene ambiguous. V was pared by 0 bases and J by 5 bases, with 2 bases between. This CDR3 has 11 amino acids. Germline CDR1 and CDR2: MGHRA and YSYEKL. DNA for the CDR3: TGCGCCAGCAGCCAAGATAACGAGCAGTACTTC. Amino acid sequence: CASSQDNEQYF.

V is TRBV6-1 and J is TRBJ2-1, with 7 bases fitting TRBD2. Germline V gene data show CDR1 as MNHNS and CDR2 as SASEGT. V lost 3 bases to trimming and J lost 2 bases; unmatched junction nucleotides: 4. The CDR3 spans 15 residues. The CDR3 loop reads CASSEEGGTYNEQFF. In DNA, the CDR3 is TGTGCCAGCAGTGAGGAGGGAGGGACCTACAATGAGCAGTTCTTC.

This clone was picked up one time. The chain recombines TRBV11-2 with TRBJ1-2, with TRBD1 identical over 10 bases. The V segment lost 9 bases and the J segment 5 bases; nucleotides outside the gene matches: 12. This CDR3 comprises 15 residues. Germline V gives CDR1 SGHAT, CDR2 FQNNGV. CDR3: CASAGQGVLKYGYTF. In DNA form, the CDR3 reads TGTGCCAGTGCAGGACAGGGGGTTTTAAAGTATGGCTACACCTTC.

The chain recombines TRBV28 with TRBJ1-5, with TRBD1 matching 7 bases. CDR3 length: 14 residues. The V gene's germline CDR1 is MDHEN and CDR2 SYDVKM. Trimming cost V 5 bases and J 7 bases; bases outside gene matches: 8. This CDR3 reads CASSPDRVGQPQHF. CDR3 DNA sequence: TGTGCCAGCAGTCCTGACAGGGTTGGACAGCCCCAGCATTTT.

The V call is TRBV5-1, the J call TRBJ2-1, with TRBD2 matching over 9 bases. The V gene end was trimmed by 0 bases and the J gene end by 7 bases; junction bases not matched to a gene: 2. CDR1 and CDR2 (germline): SGHRS, YFSETQ. The CDR3 consists of 14 residues. CDR3 DNA sequence: TGCGCCAGCAGCTTGGTAGCGGGAGTTAATGAGCAGTTCTTC. Amino acids: CASSLVAGVNEQFF.

The chain uses TRBV11-3 and TRBJ2-2; 7 nucleotides agree with TRBD2. CDR1 and CDR2 from the germline V gene are SGHNT and YENEEA. The CDR3 is made up of 15 amino acids. V dropped 9 bases and J dropped 7; count of bases not matched to a gene: 14. CDR3 residues: CASSGPRGSGGELFF. The CDR3 DNA reads TGTGCCAGTTCGGGGCCGCGGGGGTCTGGCGGGGAGCTGTTTTTT.

This chain connects TRBV6-4 to TRBJ2-1; tentatively, D is TRBD2 (6 bases). The V gene lost 3 bases and the J gene lost 5 bases, with 14 bases spanning the gap. The CDR3 sequence is 15 residues long. Germline lookup yields CDR1 MRHNA and CDR2 SNTAGT. CDR3 in amino acids: CASSEFGGVDNEQFF. The CDR3 DNA is TGTGCCAGCAGTGAATTCGGGGGAGTGGACAATGAGCAGTTCTTC.

The gene calls are TRBV6-6 and TRBJ2-7; the match to TRBD1 covers 7 bases. Germline V gene lookup returns CDR1 MNHNY and CDR2 SVGAGI (reference sequence). There are 14 residues in the CDR3. With V trimmed by 4 bases and J by 2 bases, 5 bases remained unmatched. CDR3 in amino acids: CASSSPGGPYEQYF. DNA of the CDR3: TGTGCCAGCAGTTCCCCAGGGGGTCCCTACGAGCAGTACTTC.

This clone appeared once. The chain joins TRBV11-3 to TRBJ2-2, with 7 bases fitting TRBD2. V lost 5 bases to trimming and J lost 2 bases; unmatched junction nucleotides: 8. The V gene's germline CDR1 is SGHNT and CDR2 YENEEA. CDR3 length: 16 residues. The DNA for the CDR3 is TGTGCCAGCAGCCCATACGGGAGGTATAACACCGGGGAGCTGTTTTTT. It translates to CASSPYGRYNTGELFF.

The chain uses TRBV15 and TRBJ2-7, with D possibly matching TRBD2 (7 bases). Trimming took off 0 bases at V and 3 bases at J, with 21 bases between the two ends. The CDR3 is 18 amino acids. CDR1 and CDR2 from the germline V gene are LNHNV and YYDKDF (reference sequence). CDR3 loop: CATSREGGPIAGNYEQYF. The CDR3 DNA follows: TGTGCCACCAGCAGAGAAGGGGGACCCATAGCGGGTAACTACGAGCAGTACTTC.

The chain combines TRBV4-1 with TRBJ2-1; 7 bases fit TRBD2. CDR3 length: 14 amino acids. The V gene's germline CDR1 is MGHRA and CDR2 YSYEKL. Unmatched junction bases numbered 1, after V lost 1 base and J lost 4 bases. The CDR3 region has the DNA TGCGCCAGCAGCCAAGGGGGGGGTTACAATGAGCAGTTCTTC. This codes for CASSQGGGYNEQFF.